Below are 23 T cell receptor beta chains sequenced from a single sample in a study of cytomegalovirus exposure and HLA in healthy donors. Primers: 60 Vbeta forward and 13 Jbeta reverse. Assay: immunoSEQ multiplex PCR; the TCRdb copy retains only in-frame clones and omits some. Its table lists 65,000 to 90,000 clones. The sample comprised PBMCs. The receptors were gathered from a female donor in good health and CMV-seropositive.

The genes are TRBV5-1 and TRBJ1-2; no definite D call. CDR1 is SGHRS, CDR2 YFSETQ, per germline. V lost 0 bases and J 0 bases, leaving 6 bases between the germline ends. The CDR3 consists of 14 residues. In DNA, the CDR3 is TGCGCCAGCAGCTTGGACCCAGCTAACTATGGCTACACCTTC. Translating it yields CASSLDPANYGYTF.

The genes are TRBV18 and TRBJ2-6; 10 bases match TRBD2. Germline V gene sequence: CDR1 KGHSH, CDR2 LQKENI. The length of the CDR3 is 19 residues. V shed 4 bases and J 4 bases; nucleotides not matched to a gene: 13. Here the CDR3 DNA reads TGTGCCAGCTCACGGACCGCTCTAGCGGGAGAGGGAGGGGCCAACGTCCTGACTTTC. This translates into CASSRTALAGEGGANVLTF.

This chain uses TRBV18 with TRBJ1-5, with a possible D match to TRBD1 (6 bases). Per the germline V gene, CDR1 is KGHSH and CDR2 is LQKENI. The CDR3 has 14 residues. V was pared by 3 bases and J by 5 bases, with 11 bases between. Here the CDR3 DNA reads TGTGCCAGCTCACCCCCGGGGGGCGATCAGCCCCAGCATTTT. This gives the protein CASSPPGGDQPQHF.

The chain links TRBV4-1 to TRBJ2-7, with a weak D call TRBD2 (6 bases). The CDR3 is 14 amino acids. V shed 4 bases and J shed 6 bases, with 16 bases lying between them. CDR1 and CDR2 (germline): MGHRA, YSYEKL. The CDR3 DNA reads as TGCGCCAGCAGCCCGCTTTCGGGGGTCGGCGAGCAGTACTTC. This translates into CASSPLSGVGEQYF.

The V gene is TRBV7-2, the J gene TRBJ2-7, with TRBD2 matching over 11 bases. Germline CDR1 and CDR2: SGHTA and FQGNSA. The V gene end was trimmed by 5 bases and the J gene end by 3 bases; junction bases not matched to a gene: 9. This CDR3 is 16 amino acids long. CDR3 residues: CASSLGTSGRIYEQYF. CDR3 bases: TGTGCCAGCAGCCTAGGAACTAGCGGGAGAATCTACGAGCAGTACTTC.

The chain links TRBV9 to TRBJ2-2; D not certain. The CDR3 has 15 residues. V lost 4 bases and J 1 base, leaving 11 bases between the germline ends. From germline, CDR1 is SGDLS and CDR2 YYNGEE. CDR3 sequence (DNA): TGTGCCAGCAGCCCCCTCCAACTGAACACCGGGGAGCTGTTTTTT. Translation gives CASSPLQLNTGELFF.

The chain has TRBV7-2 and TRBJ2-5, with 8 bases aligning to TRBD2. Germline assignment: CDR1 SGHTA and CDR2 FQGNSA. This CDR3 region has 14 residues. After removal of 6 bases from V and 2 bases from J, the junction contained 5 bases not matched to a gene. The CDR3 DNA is TGTGCCAGCAGGCCCGGACTAGCACAAGAGACCCAGTACTTC. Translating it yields CASRPGLAQETQYF.

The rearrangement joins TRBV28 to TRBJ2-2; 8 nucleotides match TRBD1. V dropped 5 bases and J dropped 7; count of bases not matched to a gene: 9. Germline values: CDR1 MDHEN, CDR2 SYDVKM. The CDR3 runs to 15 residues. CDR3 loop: CASSNAGGFDGELFF. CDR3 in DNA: TGTGCCAGCAGTAACGCAGGGGGCTTTGACGGGGAGCTGTTTTTT.

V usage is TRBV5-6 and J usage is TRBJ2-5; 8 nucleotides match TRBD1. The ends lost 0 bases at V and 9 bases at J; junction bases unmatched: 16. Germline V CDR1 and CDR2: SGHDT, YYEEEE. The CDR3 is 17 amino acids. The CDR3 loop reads CASSLERDRISKRSQYF. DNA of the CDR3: TGTGCCAGCAGCTTGGAGAGGGACAGGATATCCAAGAGATCCCAGTACTTC.

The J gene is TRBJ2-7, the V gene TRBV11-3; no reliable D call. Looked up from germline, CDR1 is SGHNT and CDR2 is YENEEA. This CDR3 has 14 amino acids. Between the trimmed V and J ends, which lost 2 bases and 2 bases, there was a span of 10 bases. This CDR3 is CASSLSQVTYEQYF. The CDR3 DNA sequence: TGTGCCAGCAGCTTAAGCCAGGTTACCTACGAGCAGTACTTC.

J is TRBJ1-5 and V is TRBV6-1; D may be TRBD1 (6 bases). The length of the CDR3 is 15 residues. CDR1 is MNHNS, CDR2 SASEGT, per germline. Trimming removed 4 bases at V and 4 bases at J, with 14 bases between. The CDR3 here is CASSVTGKWNQPQHF. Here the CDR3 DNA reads TGTGCCAGCAGTGTTACAGGGAAATGGAATCAGCCCCAGCATTTT.

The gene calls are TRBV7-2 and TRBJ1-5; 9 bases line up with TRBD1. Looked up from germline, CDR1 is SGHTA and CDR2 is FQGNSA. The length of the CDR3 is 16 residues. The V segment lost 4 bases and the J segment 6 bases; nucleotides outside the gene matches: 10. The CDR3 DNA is TGTGCCAGCAGCTCACAGGGGGCGCGGGCTGCTCAGCCCCAGCATTTT. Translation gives CASSSQGARAAQPQHF.

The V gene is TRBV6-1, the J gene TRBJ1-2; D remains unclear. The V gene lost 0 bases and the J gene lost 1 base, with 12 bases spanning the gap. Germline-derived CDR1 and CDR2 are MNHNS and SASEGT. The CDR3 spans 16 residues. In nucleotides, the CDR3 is TGTGCCAGCAGTGAAGCAGCAATGGGCCTTAACTATGGCTACACCTTC. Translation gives CASSEAAMGLNYGYTF.

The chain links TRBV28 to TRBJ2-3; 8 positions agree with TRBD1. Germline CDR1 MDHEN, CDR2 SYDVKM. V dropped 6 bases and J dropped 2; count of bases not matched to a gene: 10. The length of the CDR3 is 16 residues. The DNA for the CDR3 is TGTGCCAGCAGGGGGACAGGAAGGAGACACACAGATACGCAGTATTTT. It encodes CASRGTGRRHTDTQYF.

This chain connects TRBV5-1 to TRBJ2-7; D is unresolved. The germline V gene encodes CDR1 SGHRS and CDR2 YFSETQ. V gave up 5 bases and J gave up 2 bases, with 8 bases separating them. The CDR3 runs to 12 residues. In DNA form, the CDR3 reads TGCGCCAGCAGAGGAGTTGCCTACGAGCAGTACTTC. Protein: CASRGVAYEQYF.

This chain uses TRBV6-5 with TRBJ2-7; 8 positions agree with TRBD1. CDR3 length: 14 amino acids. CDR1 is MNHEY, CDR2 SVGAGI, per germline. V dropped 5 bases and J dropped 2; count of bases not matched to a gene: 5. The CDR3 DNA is TGTGCCAGCAGTCCCCGGACAGGGACCTACGAGCAGTACTTC. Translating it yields CASSPRTGTYEQYF.

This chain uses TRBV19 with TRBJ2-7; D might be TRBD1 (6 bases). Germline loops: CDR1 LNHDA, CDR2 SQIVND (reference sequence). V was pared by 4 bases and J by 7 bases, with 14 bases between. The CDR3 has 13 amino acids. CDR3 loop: CASSKFGGWEQYF. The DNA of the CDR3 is TGTGCCAGTAGTAAGTTTGGGGGCTGGGAGCAGTACTTC. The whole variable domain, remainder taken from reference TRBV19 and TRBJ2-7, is DGGITQSPKYLFRKEGQNVTLSCEQNLNHDAMYWYRQDPGQGLRLIYYSQIVNDFQKGDIAEGYSVSREKKESFPLTVTSAQKNPTAFYLCASSKFGGWEQYFGPGTRLTVT.

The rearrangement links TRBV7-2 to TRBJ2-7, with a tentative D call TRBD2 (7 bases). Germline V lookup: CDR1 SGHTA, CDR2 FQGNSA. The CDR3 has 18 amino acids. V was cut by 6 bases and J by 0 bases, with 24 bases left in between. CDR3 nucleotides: TGTGCCAGCAGTAGTATAAGCGGGACAACCAGATCCTCCTACGAGCAGTACTTC. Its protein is CASSSISGTTRSSYEQYF. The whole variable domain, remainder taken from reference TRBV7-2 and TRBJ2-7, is GAGVSQSPSNKVTEKGKDVELRCDPISGHTALYWYRQSLGQGLEFLIYFQGNSAPDKSGLPSDRFSAERTGGSVSTLTIQRTQQEDSAVYLCASSSISGTTRSSYEQYFGPGTRLTVT.

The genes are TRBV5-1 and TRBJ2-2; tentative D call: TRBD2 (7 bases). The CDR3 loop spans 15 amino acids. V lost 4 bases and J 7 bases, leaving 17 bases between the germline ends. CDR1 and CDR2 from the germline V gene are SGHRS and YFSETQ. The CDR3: CASSPEGGAIGELFF. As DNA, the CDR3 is TGCGCCAGCAGCCCAGAGGGGGGGGCGATCGGGGAGCTGTTTTTT. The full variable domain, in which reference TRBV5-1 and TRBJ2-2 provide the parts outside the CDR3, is KAGVTQTPRYLIKTRGQQVTLSCSPISGHRSVSWYQQTPGQGLQFLFEYFSETQRNKGNFPGRFSGRQFSNSRSEMNVSTLELGDSALYLCASSPEGGAIGELFFGEGSRLTVL.

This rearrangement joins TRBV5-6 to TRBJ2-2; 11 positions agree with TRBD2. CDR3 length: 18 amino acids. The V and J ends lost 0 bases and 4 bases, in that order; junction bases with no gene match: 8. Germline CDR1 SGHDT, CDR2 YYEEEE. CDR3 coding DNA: TGTGCCAGCAGCTTGGGACTAGCGGGAATGCTGGGCACCGGGGAGCTGTTTTTT. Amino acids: CASSLGLAGMLGTGELFF.

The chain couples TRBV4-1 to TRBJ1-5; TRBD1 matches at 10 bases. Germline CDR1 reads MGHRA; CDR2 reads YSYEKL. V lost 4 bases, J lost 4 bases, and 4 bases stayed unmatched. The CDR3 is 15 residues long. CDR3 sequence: CASSPSGQGNQPQHF. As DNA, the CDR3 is TGCGCCAGCAGCCCATCGGGACAGGGGAATCAGCCCCAGCATTTT.

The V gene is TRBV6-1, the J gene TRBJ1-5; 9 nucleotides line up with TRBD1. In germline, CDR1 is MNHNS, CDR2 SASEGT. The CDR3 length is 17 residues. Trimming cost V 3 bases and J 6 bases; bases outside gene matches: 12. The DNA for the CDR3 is TGTGCCAGCAGTGATCTGTTCCCACAGGGGGCCATTCAGCCCCAGCATTTT. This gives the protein CASSDLFPQGAIQPQHF.

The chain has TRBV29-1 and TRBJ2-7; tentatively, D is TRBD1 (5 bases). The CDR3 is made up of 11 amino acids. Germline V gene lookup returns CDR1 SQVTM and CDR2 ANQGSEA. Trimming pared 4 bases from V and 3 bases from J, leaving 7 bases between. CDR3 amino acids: CSVGRDYEQYF. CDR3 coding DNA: TGCAGCGTTGGCAGGGACTACGAGCAGTACTTC.